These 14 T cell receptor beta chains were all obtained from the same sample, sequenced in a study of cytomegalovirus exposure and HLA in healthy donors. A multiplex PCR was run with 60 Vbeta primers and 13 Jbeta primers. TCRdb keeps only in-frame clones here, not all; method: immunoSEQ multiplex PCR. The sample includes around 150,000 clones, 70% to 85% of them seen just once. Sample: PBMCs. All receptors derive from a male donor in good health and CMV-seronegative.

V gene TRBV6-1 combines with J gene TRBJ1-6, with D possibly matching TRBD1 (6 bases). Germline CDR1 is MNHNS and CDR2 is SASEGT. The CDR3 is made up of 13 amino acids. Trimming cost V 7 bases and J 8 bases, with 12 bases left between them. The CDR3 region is CASTSRGDSPLHF. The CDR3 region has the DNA TGTGCCAGCACCTCCAGGGGAGATTCACCCCTCCACTTT.

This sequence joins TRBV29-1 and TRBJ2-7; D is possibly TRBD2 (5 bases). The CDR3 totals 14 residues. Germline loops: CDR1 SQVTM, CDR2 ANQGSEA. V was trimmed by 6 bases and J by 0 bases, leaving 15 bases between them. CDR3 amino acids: CSVGLQADSYEQYF. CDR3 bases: TGCAGCGTCGGCTTGCAAGCGGACTCCTACGAGCAGTACTTC.

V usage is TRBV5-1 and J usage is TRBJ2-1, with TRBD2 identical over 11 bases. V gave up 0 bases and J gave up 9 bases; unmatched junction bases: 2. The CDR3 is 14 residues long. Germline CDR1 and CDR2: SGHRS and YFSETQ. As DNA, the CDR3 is TGCGCCAGCAGCTTGGGGACTAGCGGGCCTGAGCAGTTCTTC. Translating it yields CASSLGTSGPEQFF.

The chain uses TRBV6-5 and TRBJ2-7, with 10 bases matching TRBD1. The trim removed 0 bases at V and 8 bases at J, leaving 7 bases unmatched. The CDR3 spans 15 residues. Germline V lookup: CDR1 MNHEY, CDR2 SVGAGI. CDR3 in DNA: TGTGCCAGCAGTTACTCCGGGACAGGGGACGGGAAGCAGTACTTC. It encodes CASSYSGTGDGKQYF.

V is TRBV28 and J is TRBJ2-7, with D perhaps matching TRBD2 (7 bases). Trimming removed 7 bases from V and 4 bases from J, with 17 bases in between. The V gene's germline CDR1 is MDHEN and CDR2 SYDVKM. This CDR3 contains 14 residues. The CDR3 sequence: CASTRTGGQYEQYF. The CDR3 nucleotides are TGTGCCAGCACCCGTACGGGGGGCCAGTACGAGCAGTACTTC.

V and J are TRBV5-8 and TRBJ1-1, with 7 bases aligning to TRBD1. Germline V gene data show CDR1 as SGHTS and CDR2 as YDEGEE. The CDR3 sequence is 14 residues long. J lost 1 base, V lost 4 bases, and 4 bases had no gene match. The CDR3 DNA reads TGTGCCAGCAGCCCGGACAGGAGGAACACTGAAGCTTTCTTT. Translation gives CASSPDRRNTEAFF.

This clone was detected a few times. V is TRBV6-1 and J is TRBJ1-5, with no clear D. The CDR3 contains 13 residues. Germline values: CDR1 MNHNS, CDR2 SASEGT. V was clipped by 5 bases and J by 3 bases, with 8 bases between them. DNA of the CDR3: TGTGCCAGCAGTACAGCACCCAATCAGCCCCAGCATTTT. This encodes CASSTAPNQPQHF.

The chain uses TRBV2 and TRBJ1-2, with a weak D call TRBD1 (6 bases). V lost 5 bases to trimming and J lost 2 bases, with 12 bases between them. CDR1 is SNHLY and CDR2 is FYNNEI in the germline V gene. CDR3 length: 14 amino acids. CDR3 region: CASSPSGQNYGYTF. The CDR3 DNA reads TGTGCCAGCAGTCCTAGCGGACAGAACTATGGCTACACCTTC. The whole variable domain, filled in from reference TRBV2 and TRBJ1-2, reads EPEVTQTPSHQVTQMGQEVILRCVPISNHLYFYWYRQILGQKVEFLVSFYNNEISEKSEIFDDQFSVERPDGSNFTLKIRSTKLEDSAMYFCASSPSGQNYGYTFGSGTRLTVV.

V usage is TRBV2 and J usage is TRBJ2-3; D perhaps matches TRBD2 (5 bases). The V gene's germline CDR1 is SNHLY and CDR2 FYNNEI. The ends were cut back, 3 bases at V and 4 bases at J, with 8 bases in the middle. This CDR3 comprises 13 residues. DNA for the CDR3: TGTGCCAGCAGTGACGGGGTATCAGATACGCAGTATTTT. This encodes CASSDGVSDTQYF.

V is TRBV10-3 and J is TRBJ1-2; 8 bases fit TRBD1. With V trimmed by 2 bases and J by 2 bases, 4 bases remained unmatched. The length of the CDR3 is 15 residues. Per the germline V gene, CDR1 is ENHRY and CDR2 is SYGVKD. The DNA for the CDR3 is TGTGCCATCAGTGAGGGACAGGGTCGGAACTATGGCTACACCTTC. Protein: CAISEGQGRNYGYTF.

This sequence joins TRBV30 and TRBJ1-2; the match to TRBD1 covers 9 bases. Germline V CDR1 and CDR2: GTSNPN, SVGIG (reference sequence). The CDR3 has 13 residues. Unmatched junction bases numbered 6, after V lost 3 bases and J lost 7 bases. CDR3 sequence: CAWRRQGVGGYTF. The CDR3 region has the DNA TGTGCCTGGAGGAGACAGGGGGTCGGTGGCTACACCTTC. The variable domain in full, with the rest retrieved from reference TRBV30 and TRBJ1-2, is SQTIHQWPATLVQPVGSPLSLECTVEGTSNPNLYWYRQAAGRGLQLLFYSVGIGQISSEVPQNLSASRPQDRQFILSSKKLLLSDSGFYLCAWRRQGVGGYTFGSGTRLTVV.

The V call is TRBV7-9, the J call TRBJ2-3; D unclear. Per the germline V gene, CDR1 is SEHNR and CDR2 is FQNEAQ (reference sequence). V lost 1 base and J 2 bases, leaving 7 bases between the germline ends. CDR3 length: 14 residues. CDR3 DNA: TGTGCCAGCAGCTTAGAAGTGGCCACAGATACGCAGTATTTT. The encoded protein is CASSLEVATDTQYF.

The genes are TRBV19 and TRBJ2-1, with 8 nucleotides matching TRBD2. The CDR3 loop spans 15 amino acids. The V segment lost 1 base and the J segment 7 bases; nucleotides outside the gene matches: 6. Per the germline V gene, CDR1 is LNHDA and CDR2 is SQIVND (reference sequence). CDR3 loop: CASSIGAGVGNEQFF. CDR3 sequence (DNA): TGTGCCAGTAGTATAGGAGCGGGAGTAGGTAATGAGCAGTTCTTC.

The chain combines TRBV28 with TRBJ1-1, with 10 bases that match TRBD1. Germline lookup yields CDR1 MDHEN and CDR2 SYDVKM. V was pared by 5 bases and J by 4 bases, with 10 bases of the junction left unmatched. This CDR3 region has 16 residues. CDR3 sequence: CASSPGQGIGATEAFF. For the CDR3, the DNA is TGTGCCAGCAGTCCGGGACAGGGGATAGGGGCCACTGAAGCTTTCTTT.